The clone carrying this TCR beta chain was found many times. Antigen unknown. The CDR3 is 14 residues long. With 0 bases removed from V and 4 bases from J, the gap between germline ends came to 13 bases. Looked up from germline, CDR1 is GTSNPN and CDR2 is SVGIG (reference sequence). These data originate in a study of regulatory T cells in long-lasting Graves disease. About the research overall: Antithyroid drug exposure in newly diagnosed Graves' patients had lasted under 3 months.

Assembly of TCR beta libraries relied on iRepertoire HTBI primers together with Arm-PCR of CDR3 regions. TCRdb called the multiplex PCR reads again in MiXCR, with one record for every CDR3 protein. This table holds 550,000 or so distinct CDR3 sequences, around 12% found once. Study outcomes and limitations: Thyroid tissue went unstudied; only peripheral blood was examined.

The time point is: newly diagnosed GD, antithyroid drugs for less than 3 months. From PBMCs, RNA was extracted and then used to make the TCR library. These same data were also listed under a study on T cells in Graves' hyperthyroidism and ophthalmopathy. This second study notes: Stable disease denoted Graves' hyperthyroidism without ophthalmopathy progression within 18 months.

This chain uses TRBV30 with TRBJ2-7; D may be TRBD2 (6 bases). The material was peripheral blood mononuclear cells (PBMCs), obtained at new diagnosis, from a patient treated with antithyroid drugs. The clonotype originates from a woman between 25 and 40 years old with Graves disease. DNA for the CDR3: TGTGCCTGGAGTGTTTGGAGGGGACCGTACGAGCAGTACTTC. It is translated as CAWSVWRGPYEQYF.